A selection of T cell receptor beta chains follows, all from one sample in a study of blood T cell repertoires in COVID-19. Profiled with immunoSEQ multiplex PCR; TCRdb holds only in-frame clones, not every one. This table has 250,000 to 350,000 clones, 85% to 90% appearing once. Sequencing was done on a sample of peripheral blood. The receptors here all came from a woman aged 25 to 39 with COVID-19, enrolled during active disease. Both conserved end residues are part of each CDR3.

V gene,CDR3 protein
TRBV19,CASSGSDRAYQPQHF
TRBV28,CASASGSQETQYF
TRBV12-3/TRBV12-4,CASGGGAYNEQFF
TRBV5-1,CASSLGTAMVAFF
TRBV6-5,CASSKTRTGGYTF
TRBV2,CASSDSQDTQYF
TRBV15,CATSPDRGLYEQYF
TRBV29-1,CSVPGTAPPGANVLTF
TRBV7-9,CASSLNSWPGSGNTIYF
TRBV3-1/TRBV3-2,CASSRRGSEYEQYF
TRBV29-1,CSVGGALNTEAFF
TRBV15,CATSVQGRGETQYF
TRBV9,CASSVAHNQETQYF
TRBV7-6,CASSPGTLPRETQYF
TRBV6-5,CASSYRQEPNTGELFF
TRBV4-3,CASSLSNRQAEETQYF
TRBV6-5,CASSLAGGGYEQYF
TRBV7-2,CASSAKTSGYPYEQYF
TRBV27,CASSLLSSGRETQYF
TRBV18,CASSKAGQGMGYGYTF
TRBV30,CAWSGAGTGNTEAFF
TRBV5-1,CASSLGGGAGDQPQHF
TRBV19,CASSSERLAPANTGELFF
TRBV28,CAHRERGAREQYF
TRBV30,CAWSGLKQYF
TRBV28,CASSWDRGGDSNQPQHF
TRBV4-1,CASSQAGIGNEQFF
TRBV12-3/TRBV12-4,CASFAVAGELFF
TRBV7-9,CASSPGTSLNEQFF
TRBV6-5,CAAGQGEKLFF
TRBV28,CASTPGQPGRDTQYF
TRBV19,CASSPLLNTEAFF
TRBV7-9,CASSFDSGQPQHF
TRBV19,CASSIDSARIRNEQFF